This TCR beta chain comes out of a study of long-term antiretroviral therapy in people with HIV. Study findings and constraints: It was observed that HIV repertoires exhibited narrower CDR3 length ranges than controls.

Samples held roughly 1-11 million cryopreserved PBMC, and DNA extraction followed. On this clone itself: Its target is unknown.

This CDR3 spans 13 amino acids. Germline-derived CDR1 and CDR2 are SGHTA and FQGNSA. V gave up 6 bases and J gave up 4 bases; unmatched junction bases: 4. Survey-level resolution applied to immunoSEQ assay v3.0. Libraries were prepared by immunoSEQ multiplex PCR; TCRdb keeps only in-frame clonotypes and omits some of them. The sample comprises around 29,000 clones, more than 85% of which are singletons, and more than 3% rests with the top ten. This TCR was recovered from a man aged 50 to 60 with HIV. The sample in question was unsorted PBMCs, obtained 5.3 years after starting antiretroviral therapy. The gene calls are TRBV7-2 and TRBJ2-7, with TRBD2 matching over 9 bases. This CDR3 reads CASREAGGYEQYF. The CDR3 DNA is TGTGCCAGCAGAGAAGCGGGGGGTTACGAGCAGTACTTC.